The source of this TCR beta chain is a study of CD8 T cells in Susac syndrome. The authors negatively isolated CD8+ and CD4+ T cells and FACS-enriched TEMRA cells. An amount of RNA that ranged from 0.5 to 1 ug was reverse transcribed with random hexamers. The immunoSEQ assay covered 54 Vbeta and 13 Jbeta segments for CDR3. TCRdb used MiXCR to reprocess the immunoSEQ multiplex PCR reads, holding one entry per CDR3 protein. Here the sample spans about 240,000 distinct CDR3 sequences, 90% to 96% being singletons. CDR3 size: 14 residues. The J segment lost 2 bases and the V segment lost 4 bases, leaving 5 bases of the junction unmatched. Germline assignment: CDR1 SNHLY and CDR2 FYNNEI.

The chain carries TRBV2 and TRBJ2-7, with TRBD1 matching over 7 bases. This clonotype was sampled from a human donor with Susac syndrome. The sequencing sample was made of CD4+ T cells from PBMCs. CDR3 residues: CASSATGVPYEQYF. DNA for the CDR3: TGTGCCAGCAGTGCCACAGGGGTACCCTACGAGCAGTACTTC.